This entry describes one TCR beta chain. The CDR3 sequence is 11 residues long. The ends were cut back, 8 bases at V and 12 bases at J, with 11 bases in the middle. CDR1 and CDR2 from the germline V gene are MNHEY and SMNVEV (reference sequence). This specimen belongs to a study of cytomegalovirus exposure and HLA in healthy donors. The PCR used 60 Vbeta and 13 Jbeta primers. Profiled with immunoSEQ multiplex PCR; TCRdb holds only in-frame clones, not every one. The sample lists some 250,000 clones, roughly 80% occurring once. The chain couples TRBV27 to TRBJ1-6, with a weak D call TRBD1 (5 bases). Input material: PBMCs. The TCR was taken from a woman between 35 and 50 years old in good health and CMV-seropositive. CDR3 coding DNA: TGTGCCAGCGGATTGGGGGGACCCCTCCACTTT. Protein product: CASGLGGPLHF.